This TCR beta chain was recovered during a study of cytomegalovirus exposure and HLA in healthy donors. As to this clone: No antigen is known for it.

60 Vbeta and 13 Jbeta primers were used in PCR. Data came from immunoSEQ multiplex PCR; TCRdb stores just in-frame clones and leaves some out. The sample lists 70,000 to 95,000 clones, roughly 86% occurring once. Broader study findings: HLA alleles were associated with 15,000 to 20,000 TCR beta sequences in a later analysis at 0.05 false discovery rate. When analyzed later, a missense DCLRE1C variant was found to be linked to TCR beta V- and J-gene trimming. A later analysis found TCR association rates differed by HLA locus, highest for DRB1 and lowest for HLA-C.

Sequenced: PBMCs. The receptor was isolated from a young woman in good health and CMV-seropositive.

The CDR3 is CASTESLSNNSPLHF. CDR3 coding DNA: TGTGCCAGCACCGAGTCCCTGTCCAATAATTCACCCCTCCACTTT. This chain uses TRBV28 with TRBJ1-6; D uncertain. The V gene lost 7 bases and the J gene lost 5 bases, with 15 bases spanning the gap. The CDR3 is made up of 15 amino acids. Germline CDR1 and CDR2: MDHEN and SYDVKM.